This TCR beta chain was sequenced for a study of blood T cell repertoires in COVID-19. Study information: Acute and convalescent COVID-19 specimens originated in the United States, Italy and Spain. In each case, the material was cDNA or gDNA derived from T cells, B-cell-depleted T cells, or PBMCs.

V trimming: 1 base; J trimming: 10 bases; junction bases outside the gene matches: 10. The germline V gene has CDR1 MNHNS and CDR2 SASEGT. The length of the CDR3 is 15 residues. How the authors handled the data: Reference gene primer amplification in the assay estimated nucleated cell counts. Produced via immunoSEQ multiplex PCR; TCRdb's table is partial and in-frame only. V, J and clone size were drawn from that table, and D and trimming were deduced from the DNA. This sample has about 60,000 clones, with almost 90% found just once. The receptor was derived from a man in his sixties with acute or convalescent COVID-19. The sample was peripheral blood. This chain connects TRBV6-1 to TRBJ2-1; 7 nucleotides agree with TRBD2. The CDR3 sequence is CASSEEDAGVREQFF. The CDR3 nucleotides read TGTGCCAGCAGTGAAGAAGATGCGGGAGTTCGCGAGCAGTTCTTC.